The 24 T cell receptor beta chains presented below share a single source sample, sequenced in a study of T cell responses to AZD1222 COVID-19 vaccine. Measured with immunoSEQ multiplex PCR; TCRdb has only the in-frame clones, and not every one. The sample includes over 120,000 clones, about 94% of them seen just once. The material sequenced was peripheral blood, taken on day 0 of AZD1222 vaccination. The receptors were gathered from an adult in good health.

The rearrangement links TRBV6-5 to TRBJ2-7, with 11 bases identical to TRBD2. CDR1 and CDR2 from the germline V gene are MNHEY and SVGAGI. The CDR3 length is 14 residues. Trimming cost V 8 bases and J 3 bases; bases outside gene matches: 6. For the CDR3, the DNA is TGTGCCAGCGAACTAGCGGGGGTTCTCTACGAGCAGTACTTC. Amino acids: CASELAGVLYEQYF.

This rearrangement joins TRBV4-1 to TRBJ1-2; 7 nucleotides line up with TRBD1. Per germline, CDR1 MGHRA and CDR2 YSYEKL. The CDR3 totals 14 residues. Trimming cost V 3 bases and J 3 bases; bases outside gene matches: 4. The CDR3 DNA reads TGCGCCAGCAGCCAGCCCGGGACAGACTATGGCTACACCTTC. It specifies CASSQPGTDYGYTF.

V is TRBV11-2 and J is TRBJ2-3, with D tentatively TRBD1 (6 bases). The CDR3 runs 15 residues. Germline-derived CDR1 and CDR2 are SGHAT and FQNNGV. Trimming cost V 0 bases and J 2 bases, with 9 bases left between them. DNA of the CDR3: TGTGCCAGCAGCTTAGAGGGACACCCCACAGATACGCAGTATTTT. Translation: CASSLEGHPTDTQYF.

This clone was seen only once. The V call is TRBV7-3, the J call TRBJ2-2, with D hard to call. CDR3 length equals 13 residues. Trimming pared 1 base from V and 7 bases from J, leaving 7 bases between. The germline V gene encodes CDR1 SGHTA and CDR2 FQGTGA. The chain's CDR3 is CASSLIWNGELFF. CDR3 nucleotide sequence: TGTGCCAGCAGCTTAATTTGGAACGGGGAGCTGTTTTTT.

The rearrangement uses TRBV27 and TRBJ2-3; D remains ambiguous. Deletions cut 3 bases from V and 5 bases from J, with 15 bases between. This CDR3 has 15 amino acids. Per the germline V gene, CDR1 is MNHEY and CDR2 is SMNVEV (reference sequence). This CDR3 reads CASSFPPRNIDTQYF. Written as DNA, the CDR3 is TGTGCCAGCAGTTTCCCCCCCCGGAATATAGATACGCAGTATTTT.

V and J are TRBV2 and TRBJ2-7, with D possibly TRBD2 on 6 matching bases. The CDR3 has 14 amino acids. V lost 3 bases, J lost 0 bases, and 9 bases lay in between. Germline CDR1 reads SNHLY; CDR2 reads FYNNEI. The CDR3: CASSEERVSYEQYF. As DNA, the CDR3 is TGTGCCAGCAGTGAGGAGCGGGTCTCCTACGAGCAGTACTTC. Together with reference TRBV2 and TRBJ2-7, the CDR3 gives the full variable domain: EPEVTQTPSHQVTQMGQEVILRCVPISNHLYFYWYRQILGQKVEFLVSFYNNEISEKSEIFDDQFSVERPDGSNFTLKIRSTKLEDSAMYFCASSEERVSYEQYFGPGTRLTVT.

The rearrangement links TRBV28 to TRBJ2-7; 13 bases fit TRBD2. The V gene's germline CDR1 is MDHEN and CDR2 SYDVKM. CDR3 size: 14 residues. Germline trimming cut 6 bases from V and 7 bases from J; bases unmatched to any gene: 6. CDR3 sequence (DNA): TGTGCCAGCAGCCGGACTAGCGGGAGTGGAGAGCAGTACTTC. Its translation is CASSRTSGSGEQYF.

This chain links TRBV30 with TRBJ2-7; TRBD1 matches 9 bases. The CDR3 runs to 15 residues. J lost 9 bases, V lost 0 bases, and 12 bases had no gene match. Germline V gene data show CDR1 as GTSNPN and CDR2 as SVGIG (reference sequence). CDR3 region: CAWSVLRDREYGQYF. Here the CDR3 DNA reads TGTGCCTGGAGTGTACTGAGGGACAGGGAATATGGGCAGTACTTC. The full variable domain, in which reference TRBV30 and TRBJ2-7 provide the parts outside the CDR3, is SQTIHQWPATLVQPVGSPLSLECTVEGTSNPNLYWYRQAAGRGLQLLFYSVGIGQISSEVPQNLSASRPQDRQFILSSKKLLLSDSGFYLCAWSVLRDREYGQYFGPGTRLTVT.

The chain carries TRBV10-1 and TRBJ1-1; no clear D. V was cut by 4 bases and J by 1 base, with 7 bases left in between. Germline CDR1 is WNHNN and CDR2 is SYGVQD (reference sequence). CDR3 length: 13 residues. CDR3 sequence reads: CASSAGRNTEAFF. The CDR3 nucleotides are TGCGCCAGCAGTGCAGGCCGGAACACTGAAGCTTTCTTT.

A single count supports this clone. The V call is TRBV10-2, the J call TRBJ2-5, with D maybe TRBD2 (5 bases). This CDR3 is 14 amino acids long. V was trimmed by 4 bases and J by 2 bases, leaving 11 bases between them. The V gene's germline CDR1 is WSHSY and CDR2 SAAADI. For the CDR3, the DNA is TGCGCCAGCAGTGCTAGCAGGAGGCAAGAGACCCAGTACTTC. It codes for CASSASRRQETQYF.

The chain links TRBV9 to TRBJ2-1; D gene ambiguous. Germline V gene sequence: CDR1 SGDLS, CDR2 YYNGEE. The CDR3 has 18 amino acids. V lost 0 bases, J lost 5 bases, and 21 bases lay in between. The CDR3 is CASSVGYFSPRPDNEQFF. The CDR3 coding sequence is TGTGCCAGCAGCGTAGGGTATTTTTCCCCTCGCCCTGACAATGAGCAGTTCTTC.

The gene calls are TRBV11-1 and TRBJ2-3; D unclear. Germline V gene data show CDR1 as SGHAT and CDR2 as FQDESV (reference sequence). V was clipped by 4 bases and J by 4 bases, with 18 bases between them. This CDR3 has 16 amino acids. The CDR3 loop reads CASSSTFRAVADTQYF. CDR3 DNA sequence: TGTGCCAGCAGCTCTACATTTAGGGCGGTTGCAGATACGCAGTATTTT.

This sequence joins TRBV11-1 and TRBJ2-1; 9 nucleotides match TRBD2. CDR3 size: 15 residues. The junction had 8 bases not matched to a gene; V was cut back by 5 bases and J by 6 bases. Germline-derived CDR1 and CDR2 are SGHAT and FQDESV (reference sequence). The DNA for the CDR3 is TGTGCCAGCAGCCCCACAGGCGGGAGGGGCAATGAGCAGTTCTTC. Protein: CASSPTGGRGNEQFF.

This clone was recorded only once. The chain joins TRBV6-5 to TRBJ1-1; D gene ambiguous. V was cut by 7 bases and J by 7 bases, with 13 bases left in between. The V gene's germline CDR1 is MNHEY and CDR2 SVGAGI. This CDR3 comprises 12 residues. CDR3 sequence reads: CASNDGGFEAFF. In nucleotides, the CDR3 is TGTGCCAGCAACGACGGCGGGTTTGAAGCTTTCTTT.

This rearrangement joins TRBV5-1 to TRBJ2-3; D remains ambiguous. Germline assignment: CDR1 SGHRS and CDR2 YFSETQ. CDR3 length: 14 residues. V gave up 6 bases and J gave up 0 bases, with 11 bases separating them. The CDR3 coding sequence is TGCGCCAGCAAAAGGGCCCTAAGCACAGATACGCAGTATTTT. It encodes CASKRALSTDTQYF.

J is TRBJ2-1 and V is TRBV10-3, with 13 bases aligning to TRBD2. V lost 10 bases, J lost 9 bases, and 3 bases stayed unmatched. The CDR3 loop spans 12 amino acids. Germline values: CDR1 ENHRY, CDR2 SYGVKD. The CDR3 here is CATRLAGGEQFF. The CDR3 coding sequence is TGTGCCACCAGACTAGCGGGAGGTGAGCAGTTCTTC.

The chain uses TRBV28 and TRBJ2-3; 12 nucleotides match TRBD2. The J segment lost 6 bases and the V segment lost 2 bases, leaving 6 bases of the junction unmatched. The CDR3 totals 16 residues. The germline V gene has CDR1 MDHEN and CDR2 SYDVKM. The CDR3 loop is CASSLELAGGGDTQYF. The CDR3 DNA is TGTGCCAGCAGTTTAGAACTAGCGGGAGGCGGGGATACGCAGTATTTT.

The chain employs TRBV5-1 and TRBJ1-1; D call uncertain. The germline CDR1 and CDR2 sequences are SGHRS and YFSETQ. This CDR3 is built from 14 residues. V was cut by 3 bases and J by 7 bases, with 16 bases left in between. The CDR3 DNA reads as TGCGCCAGCAGCTCGCTTACTCGGAGCTTTGAAGCTTTCTTT. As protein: CASSSLTRSFEAFF.

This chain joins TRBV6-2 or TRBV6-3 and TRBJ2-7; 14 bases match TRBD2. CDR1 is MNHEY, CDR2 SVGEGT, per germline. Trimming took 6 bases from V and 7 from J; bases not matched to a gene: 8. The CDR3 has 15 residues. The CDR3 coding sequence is TGTGCCAGCAGCGGGGGGACTAGCGGGAGTGGTGAGCAGTACTTC. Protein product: CASSGGTSGSGEQYF.

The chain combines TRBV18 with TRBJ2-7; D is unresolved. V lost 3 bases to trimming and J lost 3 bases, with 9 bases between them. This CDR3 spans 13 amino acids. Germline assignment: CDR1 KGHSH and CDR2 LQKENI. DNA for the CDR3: TGTGCCAGCTCACCGGAGTCATTCTACGAGCAGTACTTC. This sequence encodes CASSPESFYEQYF. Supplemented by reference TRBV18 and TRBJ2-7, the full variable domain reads NAGVMQNPRHLVRRRGQEARLRCSPMKGHSHVYWYRQLPEEGLKFMVYLQKENIIDESGMPKERFSAEFPKEGPSILRIQQVVRGDSAAYFCASSPESFYEQYFGPGTRLTVT.

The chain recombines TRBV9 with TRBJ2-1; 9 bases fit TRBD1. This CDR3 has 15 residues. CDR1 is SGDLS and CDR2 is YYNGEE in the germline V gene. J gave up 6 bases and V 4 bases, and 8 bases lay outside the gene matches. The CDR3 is CASSPRGTGTNEQFF. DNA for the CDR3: TGTGCCAGCAGCCCCCGGGGGACAGGGACCAATGAGCAGTTCTTC.

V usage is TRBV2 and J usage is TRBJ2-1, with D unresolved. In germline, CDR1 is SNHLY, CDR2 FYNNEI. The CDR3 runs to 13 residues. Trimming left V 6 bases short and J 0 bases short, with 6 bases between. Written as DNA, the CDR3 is TGTGCCAGCAGCCGGAGCTCCTACAATGAGCAGTTCTTC. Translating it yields CASSRSSYNEQFF.

CDR3 residues: CASSTDRATEAFF. Here the CDR3 DNA reads TGTGCCAGCAGCACGGACAGGGCCACTGAAGCTTTCTTT. The chain has TRBV3-1 (or the pseudogene TRBV3-2) and TRBJ1-1; TRBD1 agrees at 8 bases. The CDR3 has 13 residues. With V trimmed by 5 bases and J by 4 bases, 3 bases remained unmatched. The germline gives CDR1 LGHDT, CDR2 YNNKEL (reference sequence).

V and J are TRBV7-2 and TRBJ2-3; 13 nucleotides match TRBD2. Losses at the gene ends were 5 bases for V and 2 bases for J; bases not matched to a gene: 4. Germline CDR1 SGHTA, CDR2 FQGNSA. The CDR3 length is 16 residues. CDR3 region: CASSRTSGRFTDTQYF. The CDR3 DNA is TGTGCCAGCAGCCGGACTAGCGGGAGATTCACAGATACGCAGTATTTT.